These 14 T cell receptor beta chains were sequenced from one sample in a study of monozygotic twins with inflammatory bowel disease (dated by TCRdb to between 2017 and 2020). Libraries were made using 5' RACE. For sequencing, an Illumina HiSeq 2500 was employed. TCRdb reprocessed the reads and provides one entry for every CDR3 protein sequence; no DNA is given. The table of this sample itemizes about 330,000 distinct CDR3 sequences. The biggest ten clones account for around 2% of the sample. The sequencing input was blood. These receptors were obtained from a human donor with ulcerative colitis or Crohn's disease, or a healthy co-twin of an affected twin (not recorded which).

This chain connects TRBV12-3 or TRBV12-4 to TRBJ1-1. This CDR3 region has 15 residues. The CDR3 reads CASNILRGPFTEAFF.

This chain links TRBV19 with TRBJ2-1; TCRdb lists TRBD1, though no DNA is available to test this call. From germline, CDR1 is LNHDA and CDR2 SQIVND (reference sequence). The CDR3 sequence is 15 residues long. The CDR3 loop reads CASSGRDSTNNEQFF.

The rearrangement joins TRBV7-3 to TRBJ2-1; no DNA is available, so the TRBD1 call from TCRdb remains unchecked. The CDR3 covers 16 residues. The germline V gene encodes CDR1 SGHTA and CDR2 FQGTGA. CDR3 protein: CASSLRGASSYNEQFF.

This chain uses TRBV28 with TRBJ1-5. There are 14 residues in the CDR3. Germline V gene sequence: CDR1 MDHEN, CDR2 SYDVKM. The CDR3 is CASSLSSPSQPQHF.

The chain uses TRBV20-1 and TRBJ1-6; with no DNA, the TCRdb D assignment of TRBD1 cannot be verified. CDR1 and CDR2 (germline): DFQATT, SNEGSKA (reference sequence). This CDR3 is 16 amino acids long. The CDR3 sequence is CSARAGDRPVDSPLHF.

The chain has TRBV20-1 and TRBJ2-5; the TCRdb D gene call, TRBD1, has no DNA to confirm it. The CDR3 is 14 amino acids. Germline CDR1 and CDR2: DFQATT and SNEGSKA (reference sequence). The CDR3 sequence is CSVTRTGGLETQYF.

The chain recombines TRBV12-3 or TRBV12-4 with TRBJ2-1; TCRdb returns TRBD1, unconfirmable since there is no DNA. The CDR3 contains 13 residues. The CDR3 spells CASSAGTGNEQFF.

The CDR3 loop reads CSARAGPSGSYEQYF. The chain has TRBV20-1 and TRBJ2-7; there is no DNA to check the TCRdb D call of TRBD2. The CDR3 contains 15 residues. Germline V gene lookup returns CDR1 DFQATT and CDR2 SNEGSKA (reference sequence).

The chain combines TRBV6-5 with TRBJ1-2; the TCRdb call, TRBD1, lacks DNA for checking. CDR3 size: 15 residues. From germline, CDR1 is MNHEY and CDR2 SVGAGI. The CDR3: CASSYVGQGAKGYTF.

The chain carries TRBV6-6 and TRBJ2-3. This CDR3 comprises 14 residues. CDR1 MNHNY and CDR2 SVGAGI come from the germline V gene (reference sequence). The chain's CDR3 is CASSLDYVTDTQYF.

The rearrangement uses TRBV28 and TRBJ2-1; lacking DNA, the TRBD1 call made by TCRdb goes unchecked. Germline values: CDR1 MDHEN, CDR2 SYDVKM. This CDR3 spans 17 amino acids. CDR3 region: CASSRPGERLSYNEQFF.

The V call is TRBV5-1, the J call TRBJ2-1; no DNA is available, so the TRBD2 call from TCRdb remains unchecked. The germline V gene has CDR1 SGHRS and CDR2 YFSETQ. The CDR3 length is 16 residues. CDR3 in amino acids: CASSFPGTSGVNEQFF.

CDR3 sequence reads: CSAFTSGTGGYQPQHF. The chain carries TRBV20-1 and TRBJ1-5; TCRdb lists TRBD1, though no DNA is available to test this call. The CDR3 is 16 residues long. Per germline, CDR1 DFQATT and CDR2 SNEGSKA (reference sequence).

The V call is TRBV6-2 or TRBV6-3, the J call TRBJ2-1; the TCRdb D gene call, TRBD2, has no DNA to confirm it. The CDR3 sequence is 18 residues long. CDR1 is MNHEY and CDR2 is SVGEGT in the germline V gene. The CDR3 is CASSRSQFRGGLYNEQFF.